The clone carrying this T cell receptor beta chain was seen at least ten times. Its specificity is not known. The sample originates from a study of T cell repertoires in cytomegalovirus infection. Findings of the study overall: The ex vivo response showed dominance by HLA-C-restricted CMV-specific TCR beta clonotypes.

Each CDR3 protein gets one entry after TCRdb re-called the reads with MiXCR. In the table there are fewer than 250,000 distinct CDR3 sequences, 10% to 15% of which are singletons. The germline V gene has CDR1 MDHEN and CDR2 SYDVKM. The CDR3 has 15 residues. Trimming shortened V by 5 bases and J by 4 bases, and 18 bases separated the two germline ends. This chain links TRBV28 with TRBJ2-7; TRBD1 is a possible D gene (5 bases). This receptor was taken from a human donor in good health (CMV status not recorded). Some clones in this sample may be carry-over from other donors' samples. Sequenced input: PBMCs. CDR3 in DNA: TGTGCCAGCAGTCCTCCTGGCAGGGATTCATACGAGCAGTACTTC. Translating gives CASSPPGRDSYEQYF.